This T cell receptor (beta chain) was obtained from a study of CD8 T cells in ankylosing spondylitis. Study results and caveats: Significant enrichment of disease-linked clones was reported in matched ankylosing spondylitis synovial fluid. The authors found the disease-linked clones to be CD8+ and relatively rare in peripheral blood. In the blood and synovial fluid of reactive arthritis, some motif variants had been previously reported. Seven to nine highly homologous variants made up a TCR beta motif, and this motif appeared characteristic of ankylosing spondylitis blood.

This clonotype was recorded many times. Antigen specificity is unknown. Deletions cut 10 bases from V and 8 bases from J, with 17 bases between. The length of the CDR3 is 12 residues. Construction of TCR beta libraries was performed using quantitative 5'-RACE with molecular barcodes. TCRdb processed the 5' RACE reads anew with MiXCR; each CDR3 protein has one entry. The sample records approximately 520,000 distinct CDR3 sequences, 5.3% being singletons. The sequence came from a male donor with ankylosing spondylitis. This chain uses TRBV12-3 or TRBV12-4 with TRBJ1-1; no reliable D call. Sequenced material: blood, either unsorted or a sorted T cell fraction (not recorded which). The CDR3, as DNA: TGTGCCACCGGGATACCGATGGGGGAAGCTTTCTTT. Protein: CATGIPMGEAFF.